The clone carrying this T cell receptor (beta chain) has at least ten counts. This specimen comes from a study of regulatory T cells in long-lasting Graves disease. Time point given: persistent/refractory GD, antithyroid drugs over 5 years with positive TRAb. PBMC-derived RNA was used for the TCR library. To make TCR beta libraries, researchers used iRepertoire HTBI primers and Arm-PCR of CDR3 regions. Per the original methods: Taken together, the samples had 55 to 70 TRBV and roughly 14 TRBJ segments identified. TCRdb processed the multiplex PCR reads anew with MiXCR; each CDR3 protein has one entry. The V and J calls were determined by TCRdb, not by the authors. The table includes 450,000 or so distinct CDR3 sequences, around a fifth detected once. The source material was peripheral blood mononuclear cells (PBMCs), sampled when the disease was refractory, from a patient treated with antithyroid drugs. This clonotype originated in a female donor with Graves disease.

The CDR3 DNA is TGTGCCAGCAGTACCACAGAGCCCCCTAGGAAACTGTTTTTT. Translation gives CASSTTEPPRKLFF. The rearrangement links TRBV12-3 or TRBV12-4 to TRBJ1-4; D unclear. The CDR3 length is 14 residues. The ends were cut back, 5 bases at V and 11 bases at J, with 18 bases in the middle.